Included here is one T cell receptor (beta chain) sequence, with context. These data originate in a study of blood T cell repertoires in COVID-19. Study-level background: From T cells, B-cell-depleted T cells, or PBMCs came the material, which was cDNA or gDNA.

CDR1 is SGHRS, CDR2 YFSETQ, per germline. This CDR3 has 18 amino acids. Losses at the gene ends were 0 bases for V and 0 bases for J; bases not matched to a gene: 9. TCRdb's copy holds only in-frame clones and misses some; the assay was immunoSEQ multiplex PCR. Here the sample spans some 220,000 clones, roughly 83% being singletons. The J gene is TRBJ2-7, the V gene TRBV5-1; the match to TRBD2 covers 10 bases. Sample: PBMCs or T cells enriched from blood (not recorded which). The source is a middle-aged woman with acute COVID-19. CDR3 coding DNA: TGCGCCAGCAGCTTGGCTGACAGACTAGCGGGTCCCTCCTACGAGCAGTACTTC. Protein: CASSLADRLAGPSYEQYF.